The 19 T cell receptor beta chains below come from one sample, sequenced in a study of blood T cell repertoires in COVID-19. Clones were sequenced by immunoSEQ multiplex PCR, and TCRdb holds only the in-frame ones, with some missing. Of about 120,000 clones detected, around 68% appear once; the ten largest clones hold 7.6%. Sequencing was performed on peripheral blood. These receptor sequences come from a woman aged 60-75 years with acute or convalescent COVID-19.

This chain joins TRBV11-2 and TRBJ2-7, with TRBD2 matching over 13 bases. With V trimmed by 5 bases and J by 0 bases, 7 bases remained unmatched. The CDR3 has 17 residues. Germline V gene sequence: CDR1 SGHAT, CDR2 FQNNGV. This CDR3 is CASSDIGLAGASYEQYF. The CDR3 region has the DNA TGTGCCAGCAGCGATATCGGACTAGCGGGAGCCTCCTACGAGCAGTACTTC.

This clone was found once. The chain employs TRBV30 and TRBJ1-5; D gene unclear. V was cut by 4 bases and J by 2 bases, with 9 bases left in between. CDR1 is GTSNPN and CDR2 is SVGIG in the germline V gene (reference sequence). The CDR3 is 13 amino acids. The CDR3 spells CAWNPGGNQPQHF. In nucleotides, the CDR3 is TGTGCCTGGAATCCCGGAGGCAATCAGCCCCAGCATTTT. The variable domain in full, completed from reference TRBV30 and TRBJ1-5, reads SQTIHQWPATLVQPVGSPLSLECTVEGTSNPNLYWYRQAAGRGLQLLFYSVGIGQISSEVPQNLSASRPQDRQFILSSKKLLLSDSGFYLCAWNPGGNQPQHFGDGTRLSIL.

The J gene is TRBJ1-6, the V gene TRBV11-2; D might be TRBD1 (5 bases). Trimming took 0 bases from V and 10 from J, leaving 16 bases between them. The CDR3 consists of 16 residues. Germline lookup yields CDR1 SGHAT and CDR2 FQNNGV. This chain's CDR3 is CASSLESGWYFSPLHF. CDR3 nucleotides: TGTGCCAGCAGCTTAGAATCAGGGTGGTATTTCTCACCCCTCCACTTT.

The CDR3 DNA follows: TGTGCCAGCAGTTTACTAGCGGGGGGGCCATACGAGCAGTTCTTC. It yields the protein CASSLLAGGPYEQFF. The chain has TRBV6-5 and TRBJ2-1, with 13 positions matching TRBD2. The CDR3 sequence is 15 residues long. Looked up from germline, CDR1 is MNHEY and CDR2 is SVGAGI. V dropped 4 bases and J dropped 10; count of bases not matched to a gene: 7.

This clone was observed a handful of times. The CDR3 sequence is CASMQGQVRNQPQHF. As DNA, the CDR3 is TGTGCCAGTATGCAGGGGCAGGTTCGCAATCAGCCCCAGCATTTT. This chain joins TRBV19 and TRBJ1-5; TRBD1 might be the D (6 bases). In germline, CDR1 is LNHDA, CDR2 SQIVND (reference sequence). V lost 7 bases to trimming and J lost 2 bases, with 15 bases between them. This CDR3 spans 15 amino acids.

The rearrangement links TRBV5-4 to TRBJ1-1; unclear D gene. The CDR3 consists of 14 residues. CDR1 and CDR2 (germline): SGHNT, YYREEE (reference sequence). Deletions cut 0 bases from V and 0 bases from J, with 6 bases between. CDR3 sequence: CASSLAGMNTEAFF. The CDR3, as DNA: TGTGCCAGCAGCTTGGCGGGGATGAACACTGAAGCTTTCTTT.

This chain links TRBV4-3 with TRBJ1-2; 7 positions agree with TRBD1. The CDR3 consists of 13 residues. Germline CDR1 reads LGHNA; CDR2 reads YSLEER. The V segment lost 0 bases and the J segment 6 bases; nucleotides outside the gene matches: 1. This chain's CDR3 is CASSQDRGDGYTF. In DNA, the CDR3 is TGCGCCAGCAGCCAAGACAGGGGGGATGGCTACACCTTC.

The chain joins TRBV5-1 to TRBJ2-7, with 7 bases that match TRBD2. This CDR3 is 15 amino acids long. V lost 3 bases, J lost 0 bases, and 6 bases stayed unmatched. The germline gives CDR1 SGHRS, CDR2 YFSETQ. In nucleotides, the CDR3 is TGCGCCAGCAGCTACGGGGGGACGTTCTCCTACGAGCAGTACTTC. It translates to CASSYGGTFSYEQYF. The full variable domain, rest sourced from reference TRBV5-1 and TRBJ2-7, is KAGVTQTPRYLIKTRGQQVTLSCSPISGHRSVSWYQQTPGQGLQFLFEYFSETQRNKGNFPGRFSGRQFSNSRSEMNVSTLELGDSALYLCASSYGGTFSYEQYFGPGTRLTVT.

The chain uses TRBV10-3 and TRBJ2-5; a possible D gene is TRBD2 (6 bases). From germline, CDR1 is ENHRY and CDR2 SYGVKD. Trimming stripped 0 bases from V and 5 bases from J, with 10 bases between. The CDR3 totals 14 residues. The CDR3 protein is CAISESAGRETQYF. CDR3 bases: TGTGCCATCAGTGAGTCAGCAGGGAGGGAGACCCAGTACTTC.

This clone appeared a few times. V usage is TRBV5-4 and J usage is TRBJ2-7; 8 bases match TRBD1. This CDR3 has 19 amino acids. V dropped 0 bases and J dropped 3; count of bases not matched to a gene: 17. Germline assignment: CDR1 SGHNT and CDR2 YYREEE (reference sequence). Written as DNA, the CDR3 is TGTGCCAGCAGCTTGGCCTCAGGGGGCGCTTATATTCCGTTCTACGAGCAGTACTTC. It translates to CASSLASGGAYIPFYEQYF.

This clone occurred a few times. One end of the junction varies from germline; a read error may be responsible. The J gene is TRBJ1-3, the V gene TRBV18; D unresolved. The germline CDR1 and CDR2 sequences are KGHSH and LQKENI. This CDR3 has 15 amino acids. The CDR3 region has the DNA TGTGCCAGCTCCCCACAGCACCACTCTGGAAACACCATATATTTT. Translating gives CASSPQHHSGNTIYF.

V and J are TRBV5-1 and TRBJ1-6; 7 nucleotides line up with TRBD1. The CDR3 is 14 amino acids. With V trimmed by 5 bases and J by 9 bases, 8 bases remained unmatched. Germline CDR1 SGHRS, CDR2 YFSETQ. In DNA form, the CDR3 reads TGCGCCAGCAGTTTAGGACAGGCTTCTTCACCCCTCCACTTT. Amino acid sequence: CASSLGQASSPLHF.

J is TRBJ1-2 and V is TRBV25-1; D gene uncertain. The germline V and J ends were trimmed by 1 base and 3 bases, with 6 bases remaining between them. Germline assignment: CDR1 MGHDK and CDR2 SYGVNS. The CDR3 covers 13 residues. Written as DNA, the CDR3 is TGTGCCAGCAGTGAATTGGGAGACTATGGCTACACCTTC. Amino acid sequence: CASSELGDYGYTF.

The chain links TRBV21-1 to TRBJ1-2. TRBV21-1 is described as a pseudogene. The CDR3 covers 16 residues. The CDR3 sequence: CASSTRGVKGSYGYTF. CDR3 in DNA: TGTGCCAGCAGCACGCGGGGGGTGAAGGGCAGCTATGGCTACACCTTC.

This clone was detected a few times. This chain connects TRBV25-1 to TRBJ1-6, with 12 bases lining up with TRBD1. The V segment lost 6 bases and the J segment 10 bases; nucleotides outside the gene matches: 10. The germline V gene has CDR1 MGHDK and CDR2 SYGVNS. The CDR3 runs to 16 residues. CDR3 in DNA: TGTGCCAGCAGGTCCCGGGACAGGGGGCAAACCTCACCCCTCCACTTT. Translating it yields CASRSRDRGQTSPLHF.

This clone was counted only a few times. The gene calls are TRBV13 and TRBJ1-2, with 7 nucleotides matching TRBD1. Germline lookup yields CDR1 PRHDT and CDR2 FYEKMQ (reference sequence). After removal of 5 bases from V and 8 bases from J, the junction contained 8 bases not matched to a gene. There are 13 residues in the CDR3. This CDR3 is CASSRDRAKGYTF. In DNA form, the CDR3 reads TGTGCCAGCAGCCGAGACAGGGCCAAAGGCTACACCTTC.

CDR3 sequence: CASSLGDTNYGYTF. CDR3 DNA sequence: TGCGCCAGCAGCTTGGGAGACACTAACTATGGCTACACCTTC. This chain links TRBV5-1 with TRBJ1-2; D unresolved. The CDR3 consists of 14 residues. V dropped 0 bases and J dropped 0 bases, with 6 bases sitting between them. Germline V gene sequence: CDR1 SGHRS, CDR2 YFSETQ. The variable domain in full, completed from reference TRBV5-1 and TRBJ1-2, reads KAGVTQTPRYLIKTRGQQVTLSCSPISGHRSVSWYQQTPGQGLQFLFEYFSETQRNKGNFPGRFSGRQFSNSRSEMNVSTLELGDSALYLCASSLGDTNYGYTFGSGTRLTVV.

The chain carries TRBV7-2 and TRBJ2-6; D remains unclear. Germline V gene sequence: CDR1 SGHTA, CDR2 FQGNSA. V lost 3 bases to trimming and J lost 2 bases, with 5 bases between them. The CDR3 contains 14 residues. The CDR3 DNA reads TGTGCCAGCAGCTTCTCTCCTGGGGCCAACGTCCTGACTTTC. This codes for CASSFSPGANVLTF.

This clone was observed a few times. V gene TRBV4-3 combines with J gene TRBJ1-5; tentative D call: TRBD1 (5 bases). V lost 1 base and J 2 bases, leaving 9 bases between the germline ends. Germline V gives CDR1 LGHNA, CDR2 YSLEER. The length of the CDR3 is 15 residues. The CDR3 bases are TGCGCCAGCAGCCAAGGGAGGGGAGGCAATCAGCCCCAGCATTTT. Its protein is CASSQGRGGNQPQHF.